This T cell receptor (beta chain) was recorded in a study of cytomegalovirus exposure and HLA in healthy donors. Both 60 Vbeta primers and 13 Jbeta primers went into the PCR. Profiling relied on immunoSEQ multiplex PCR, and the TCRdb table lists in-frame clones only, not all of them. The sample totals about 150,000 clones. CDR3 size: 19 residues. The germline V gene has CDR1 SGDLS and CDR2 YYNGEE. Trimming at V came to 1 base and at J to 1 base, leaving 10 bases not matched to a gene. The chain uses TRBV9 and TRBJ2-3, with TRBD2 matching 12 bases. The TCR was taken from a woman between 50 and 59 years old in good health and CMV-seronegative. The sample was PBMCs. CDR3 loop: CASSVSRTSGKTGTDTQYF. In DNA, the CDR3 is TGTGCCAGCAGCGTAAGTCGGACTAGCGGGAAGACGGGCACAGATACGCAGTATTTT.